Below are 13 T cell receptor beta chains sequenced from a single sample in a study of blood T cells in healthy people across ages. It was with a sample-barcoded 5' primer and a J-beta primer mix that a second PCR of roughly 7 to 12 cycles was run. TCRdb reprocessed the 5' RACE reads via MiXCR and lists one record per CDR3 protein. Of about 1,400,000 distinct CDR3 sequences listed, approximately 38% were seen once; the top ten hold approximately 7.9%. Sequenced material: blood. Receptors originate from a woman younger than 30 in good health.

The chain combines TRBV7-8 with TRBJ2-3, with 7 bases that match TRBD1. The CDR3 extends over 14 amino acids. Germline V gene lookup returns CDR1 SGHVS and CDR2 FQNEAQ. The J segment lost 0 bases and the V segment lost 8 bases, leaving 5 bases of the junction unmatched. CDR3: CASCSTGSTDTQYF. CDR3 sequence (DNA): TGTGCCAGCTGCTCGACAGGGAGCACAGATACGCAGTATTTT.

CDR3 in amino acids: CATSLGESNTEAFF. CDR3 nucleotide sequence: TGTGCCACCTCCTTAGGGGAGTCGAACACTGAAGCTTTCTTT. The chain links TRBV6-6 to TRBJ1-1, with TRBD1 as a possible D gene (5 bases). V lost 10 bases and J 1 base, leaving 16 bases between the germline ends. The CDR3 covers 14 residues. The germline gives CDR1 MNHNY, CDR2 SVGAGI (reference sequence).

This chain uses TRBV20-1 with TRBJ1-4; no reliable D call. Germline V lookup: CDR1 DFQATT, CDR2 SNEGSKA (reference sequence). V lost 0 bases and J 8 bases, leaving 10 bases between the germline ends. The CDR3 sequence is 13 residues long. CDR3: CSARDPESEKLFF. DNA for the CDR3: TGCAGTGCTAGAGATCCGGAGTCAGAAAAACTGTTTTTT.

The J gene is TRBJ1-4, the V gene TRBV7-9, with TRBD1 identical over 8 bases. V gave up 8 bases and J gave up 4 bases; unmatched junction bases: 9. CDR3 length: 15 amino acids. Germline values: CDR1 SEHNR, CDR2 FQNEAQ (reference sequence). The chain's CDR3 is CASAAQGAFNEKLFF. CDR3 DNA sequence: TGTGCCAGCGCGGCCCAGGGGGCTTTTAATGAAAAACTGTTTTTT.

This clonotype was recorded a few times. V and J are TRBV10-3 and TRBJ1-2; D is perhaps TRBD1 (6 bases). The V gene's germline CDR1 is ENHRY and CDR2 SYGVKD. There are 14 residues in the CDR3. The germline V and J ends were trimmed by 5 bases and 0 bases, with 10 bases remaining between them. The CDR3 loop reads CAISQQGPNYGYTF. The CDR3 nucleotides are TGTGCCATCAGTCAACAGGGACCTAACTATGGCTACACCTTC.

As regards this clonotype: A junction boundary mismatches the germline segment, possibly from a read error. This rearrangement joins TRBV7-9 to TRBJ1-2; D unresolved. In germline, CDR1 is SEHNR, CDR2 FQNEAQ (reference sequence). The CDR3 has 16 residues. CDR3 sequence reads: CASSDSVGPTSYGHTF. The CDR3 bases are TGTGCCAGCAGCGATTCGGTAGGCCCAACTAGCTATGGCCACACCTTC.

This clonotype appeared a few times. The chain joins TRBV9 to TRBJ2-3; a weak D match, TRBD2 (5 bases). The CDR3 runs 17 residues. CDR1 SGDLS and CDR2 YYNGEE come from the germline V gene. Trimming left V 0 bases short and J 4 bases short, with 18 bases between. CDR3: CASSVVGASLNSDTQYF. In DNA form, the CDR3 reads TGTGCCAGCAGCGTAGTAGGTGCTAGCCTCAACTCAGATACGCAGTATTTT.

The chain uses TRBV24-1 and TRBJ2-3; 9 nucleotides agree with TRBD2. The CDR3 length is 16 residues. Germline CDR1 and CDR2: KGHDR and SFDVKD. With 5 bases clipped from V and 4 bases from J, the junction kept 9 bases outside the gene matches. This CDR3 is CATSAPGLAGADTQYF. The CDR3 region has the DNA TGTGCCACCAGTGCCCCGGGACTAGCTGGGGCAGATACGCAGTATTTT.

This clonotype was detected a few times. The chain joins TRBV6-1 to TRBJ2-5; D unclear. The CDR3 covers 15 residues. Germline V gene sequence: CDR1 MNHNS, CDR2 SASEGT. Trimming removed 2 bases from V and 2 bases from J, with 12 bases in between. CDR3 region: CASSETWAGQETQYF. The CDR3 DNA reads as TGTGCCAGCAGTGAAACGTGGGCAGGACAAGAGACCCAGTACTTC.

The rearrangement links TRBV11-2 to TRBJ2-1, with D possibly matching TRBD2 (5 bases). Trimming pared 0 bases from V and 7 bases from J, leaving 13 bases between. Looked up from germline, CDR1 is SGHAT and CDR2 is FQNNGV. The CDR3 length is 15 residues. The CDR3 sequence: CASSLDGRVRNEQFF. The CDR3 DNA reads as TGTGCCAGCAGCTTAGACGGGCGGGTAAGGAATGAGCAGTTCTTC.

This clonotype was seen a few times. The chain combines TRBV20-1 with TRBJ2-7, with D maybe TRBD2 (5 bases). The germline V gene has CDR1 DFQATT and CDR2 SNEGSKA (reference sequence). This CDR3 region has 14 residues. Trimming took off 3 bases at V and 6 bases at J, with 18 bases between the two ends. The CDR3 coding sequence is TGCAGTGCTAGGGACTCCCCGAACAAGGGCGAGCAGTACTTC. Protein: CSARDSPNKGEQYF.

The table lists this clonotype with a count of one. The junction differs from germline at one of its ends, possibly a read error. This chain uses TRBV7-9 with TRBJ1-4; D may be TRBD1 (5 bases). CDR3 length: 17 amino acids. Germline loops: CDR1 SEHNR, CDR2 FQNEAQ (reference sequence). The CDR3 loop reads CAGSPRTPKGTNEKLFF. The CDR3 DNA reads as TGTGCCGGCAGCCCCCGTACCCCTAAGGGGACTAATGAAAAACTGTTTTTT.

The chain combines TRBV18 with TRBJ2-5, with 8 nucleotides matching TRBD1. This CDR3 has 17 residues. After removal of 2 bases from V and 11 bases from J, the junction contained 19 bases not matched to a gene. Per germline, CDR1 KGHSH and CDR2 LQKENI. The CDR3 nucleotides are TGTGCCAGCTCACCAATCCGGGACAGGCTAGCCACGAGAGAGCAGTACTTC. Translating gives CASSPIRDRLATREQYF.